These 4 T cell receptor beta chains originate from one sample sequenced in a study of CD8+CD57+ T cells in acquired aplastic anemia (dated by TCRdb to the late 2010s). Sequencer: Illumina HiSeq 2000. Profiling of TCR beta VDJ combinations and CDR3 sequences used genomic DNA as the template. TCRdb's own reprocessing of the public reads used fastp at Q25 and MiXCR and kept productive beta chains. CDR3 protein duplicates are merged, each entry listing the most common genes and DNA. In all, the sample holds 250,000 to 300,000 distinct CDR3 sequences, and approximately 55% of those were seen once. 8% of the sample lies in the top ten. The specimen was sorted CD4+, CD8+, or CD8+CD57+ T cells (not recorded which) from PBMCs. Source of these receptors: a human donor with severe aplastic anemia or a healthy control (not recorded which).

This clonotype was seen repeatedly, ten times or more. The gene calls are TRBV2 and TRBJ2-5; D perhaps matches TRBD2 (5 bases). V dropped 8 bases and J dropped 0 bases, with 7 bases sitting between them. Germline CDR1 is SNHLY and CDR2 is FYNNEI. The CDR3 loop spans 12 amino acids. CDR3 protein: CASAGDQETQYF. The DNA for the CDR3 is TGTGCCAGCGCCGGGGACCAAGAGACCCAGTACTTC. The variable domain in full, with the rest retrieved from reference TRBV2 and TRBJ2-5, is EPEVTQTPSHQVTQMGQEVILRCVPISNHLYFYWYRQILGQKVEFLVSFYNNEISEKSEIFDDQFSVERPDGSNFTLKIRSTKLEDSAMYFCASAGDQETQYFGPGTRLLVL.

This clonotype showed up just once. This chain joins TRBV20-1 and TRBJ1-6, with D maybe TRBD1 (5 bases). Germline CDR1 and CDR2: DFQATT and SNEGSKA (reference sequence). Trimming removed 0 bases from V and 9 bases from J, with 12 bases in between. The CDR3 consists of 14 residues. The CDR3 loop is CSARDKGRASPLHF. The CDR3 DNA is TGCAGTGCTAGAGATAAGGGCAGGGCTTCACCCCTCCACTTT.

This clonotype has a count of ten or more. The rearrangement links TRBV9 to TRBJ1-3; maybe TRBD1 (5 bases). Trimming stripped 4 bases from V and 0 bases from J, with 11 bases between. CDR1 is SGDLS, CDR2 YYNGEE, per germline. The CDR3 has 15 amino acids. The DNA for the CDR3 is TGTGCCAGCAGCCCAGGGACGGTCTCTGGAAACACCATATATTTT. The encoded protein is CASSPGTVSGNTIYF.

This clonotype has a count of ten or more. The chain has TRBV10-2 and TRBJ2-1, with D maybe TRBD2 (5 bases). Trimming removed 8 bases at V and 8 bases at J, with 13 bases between. The CDR3 loop spans 12 amino acids. Germline V gene data show CDR1 as WSHSY and CDR2 as SAAADI. CDR3 sequence reads: CASSLALDEQFF. The CDR3 DNA sequence: TGCGCCAGCTCCCTAGCCCTCGATGAGCAGTTCTTC.